The 10 T cell receptor beta chains given below trace back to one sample, sequenced in a study of cytomegalovirus exposure and HLA in healthy donors. PCR employed 60 Vbeta and 13 Jbeta primers. The repertoire was sequenced with immunoSEQ multiplex PCR; TCRdb's copy has only in-frame clones and lacks some. The repertoire holds approximately 140,000 clones, with around 71% as singletons. The sequencing sample was made of PBMCs. Receptor source: a woman aged 55-69 years in good health and CMV-seropositive.

The chain combines TRBV7-2 with TRBJ2-7; 12 nucleotides agree with TRBD1. Trimming at V came to 1 base and at J to 5 bases, leaving 3 bases not matched to a gene. Per germline, CDR1 SGHTA and CDR2 FQGNSA. This CDR3 is built from 15 residues. CDR3 sequence reads: CASSLVGTGGHEQYF. As DNA, the CDR3 is TGTGCCAGCAGCTTAGTGGGGACAGGGGGCCACGAGCAGTACTTC.

The chain uses TRBV29-1 and TRBJ2-7; TRBD1 agrees at 9 bases. V was clipped by 8 bases and J by 5 bases; unmatched bases: 7. The CDR3 totals 12 residues. Germline CDR1 is SQVTM and CDR2 is ANQGSEA. CDR3 protein: CSTRTGEDEQYF. CDR3 coding DNA: TGCAGCACCAGGACAGGGGAGGACGAGCAGTACTTC.

This clone was detected only a few times. This chain uses TRBV6-1 with TRBJ2-6; D may be TRBD2 (5 bases). Germline V gene sequence: CDR1 MNHNS, CDR2 SASEGT. Trimming cost V 10 bases and J 0 bases, with 10 bases left between them. CDR3 size: 14 residues. CDR3 amino acids: CATLRGSGANVLTF. CDR3 bases: TGTGCCACCCTACGGGGCTCTGGGGCCAACGTCCTGACTTTC.

The chain combines TRBV18 with TRBJ2-7; 11 bases line up with TRBD2. This CDR3 spans 16 amino acids. CDR1 is KGHSH and CDR2 is LQKENI in the germline V gene. V lost 1 base and J lost 2; bases outside the gene matches: 4. The CDR3: CASSPQASGGTYEQYF. The CDR3 nucleotides are TGTGCCAGCTCACCACAGGCTAGCGGGGGGACCTACGAGCAGTACTTC.

This clone was found once. The chain recombines TRBV9 with TRBJ1-3; D unresolved. Germline lookup yields CDR1 SGDLS and CDR2 YYNGEE. V lost 0 bases and J lost 4, with 8 bases in between. The CDR3 loop spans 14 amino acids. CDR3 sequence (DNA): TGTGCCAGCAGCGTAGAGGGAGAGGGAAACACCATATATTTT. Amino acids: CASSVEGEGNTIYF.

The chain joins TRBV5-4 to TRBJ2-2; 8 nucleotides line up with TRBD1. Germline trimming cut 7 bases from V and 0 bases from J; bases unmatched to any gene: 8. Germline values: CDR1 SGHNT, CDR2 YYREEE (reference sequence). The CDR3 has 16 residues. The chain's CDR3 is CASQGAKATNTGELFF. The CDR3 bases are TGTGCCAGCCAGGGGGCCAAGGCAACGAACACCGGGGAGCTGTTTTTT.

V is TRBV7-7 and J is TRBJ2-2, with a tentative D call TRBD2 (6 bases). CDR1 and CDR2 (germline): SSHAT, FNYEAQ (reference sequence). V was cut by 1 base and J by 6 bases, with 15 bases left in between. The length of the CDR3 is 16 residues. The CDR3 is CASSLGLATPAGELFF. DNA for the CDR3: TGTGCCAGCAGCTTAGGGCTAGCGACTCCCGCCGGGGAGCTGTTTTTT.

The chain links TRBV27 to TRBJ1-1; 10 nucleotides line up with TRBD1. After removal of 3 bases from V and 5 bases from J, the junction contained 3 bases not matched to a gene. The V gene's germline CDR1 is MNHEY and CDR2 SMNVEV (reference sequence). The CDR3 runs to 14 residues. CDR3 loop: CASSLTGGWTEAFF. CDR3 nucleotide sequence: TGTGCCAGCAGTTTGACAGGGGGCTGGACTGAAGCTTTCTTT.

In DNA, the CDR3 is TGTGCCAGCAGTGAAACGGTAGCTAATGAAAAACTGTTTTTT. Translation gives CASSETVANEKLFF. The genes are TRBV6-5 and TRBJ1-4, with D unclear. Germline V gene data show CDR1 as MNHEY and CDR2 as SVGAGI. V shed 5 bases and J shed 3 bases, with 10 bases lying between them. This CDR3 contains 14 residues.

This clone was observed a handful of times. The chain carries TRBV5-1 and TRBJ2-2; the match to TRBD1 covers 8 bases. Trimming cost V 0 bases and J 1 base; bases outside gene matches: 8. Looked up from germline, CDR1 is SGHRS and CDR2 is YFSETQ. This CDR3 contains 18 residues. The CDR3 nucleotides are TGCGCCAGCAGCTTGGTCGGACAGGGTTACTTGAACACCGGGGAGCTGTTTTTT. It specifies CASSLVGQGYLNTGELFF. The full variable domain, in which reference TRBV5-1 and TRBJ2-2 provide the parts outside the CDR3, is KAGVTQTPRYLIKTRGQQVTLSCSPISGHRSVSWYQQTPGQGLQFLFEYFSETQRNKGNFPGRFSGRQFSNSRSEMNVSTLELGDSALYLCASSLVGQGYLNTGELFFGEGSRLTVL.